These 27 T cell receptor beta chains were sequenced from one sample in a study of blood T cells in healthy people across ages. Primers used in a second PCR of about 7 to 12 cycles were a sample-barcoded 5' primer and a J-beta primer mix. Using its own MiXCR run on the 5' RACE reads, TCRdb lists one record per CDR3 protein. Of about 1.1 million distinct CDR3 sequences listed, 30% to 40% are singletons. Sequencing was done on a sample of blood. These receptor sequences come from a man between 18 and 29 years old in good health.

The chain links TRBV4-3 to TRBJ2-1; D gene unclear. V lost 4 bases and J 2 bases, leaving 15 bases between the germline ends. Germline assignment: CDR1 LGHNA and CDR2 YSLEER. CDR3 length: 16 residues. The CDR3: CASSPAGLVTYNEQFF. CDR3 coding DNA: TGCGCCAGCAGCCCCGCTGGGTTAGTTACCTACAATGAGCAGTTCTTC.

V gene TRBV11-2 combines with J gene TRBJ2-1, with 7 bases identical to TRBD2. The CDR3 covers 18 residues. Unmatched junction bases numbered 14, after V lost 0 bases and J lost 6 bases. The germline CDR1 and CDR2 sequences are SGHAT and FQNNGV. The CDR3 bases are TGTGCCAGCAGCTTAGACGGTGGACTAGTGTCGGGCCCCAATGAGCAGTTCTTC. It is translated as CASSLDGGLVSGPNEQFF.

The CDR3 here is CSARQGISEKLFF. The CDR3 DNA follows: TGCAGTGCTAGGCAGGGGATCTCGGAAAAACTGTTTTTT. This chain joins TRBV20-1 and TRBJ1-4; maybe TRBD1 (6 bases). This CDR3 comprises 13 residues. Germline CDR1 reads DFQATT; CDR2 reads SNEGSKA (reference sequence). The V end lost 3 bases, the J end lost 8 bases, and 13 bases lay between the germline ends.

This clonotype was observed a few times. This rearrangement joins TRBV25-1 to TRBJ2-7; D gene ambiguous. The germline CDR1 and CDR2 sequences are MGHDK and SYGVNS. The CDR3 totals 11 residues. V lost 7 bases, J lost 4 bases, and 8 bases lay in between. This CDR3 reads CASIYGYEQYF. CDR3 coding DNA: TGTGCCAGCATATACGGGTACGAGCAGTACTTC.

The gene calls are TRBV30 and TRBJ1-1; D is perhaps TRBD1 (6 bases). CDR3 size: 11 residues. Germline CDR1 GTSNPN, CDR2 SVGIG (reference sequence). V was pared by 4 bases and J by 10 bases, with 13 bases between. The CDR3 coding sequence is TGTGCCTGGACGTTGACAGGAGGAGCTTTCTTT. Translated: CAWTLTGGAFF.

V usage is TRBV28 and J usage is TRBJ1-2, with D possibly TRBD1 on 5 matching bases. The V end was cut by 3 bases, the J end by 3 bases, with 11 bases between. The CDR3 runs to 14 residues. Germline V lookup: CDR1 MDHEN, CDR2 SYDVKM. CDR3 region: CASSLGRADYGYTF. In DNA form, the CDR3 reads TGTGCCAGCAGTTTGGGCAGGGCGGACTATGGCTACACCTTC.

The CDR3 region has the DNA TGCGCCAGCAGCTTGGCCACGGTATCCTACAATGAGCAGTACTTC. Amino acids: CASSLATVSYNEQYF. The rearrangement links TRBV5-1 to TRBJ2-1; D gene ambiguous. The J call may be wrong; the DNA end is better matched by TRBJ2-7. Germline-derived CDR1 and CDR2 are SGHRS and YFSETQ. The CDR3 has 15 amino acids.

The chain couples TRBV7-6 to TRBJ2-7; D is undetermined. This CDR3 has 14 amino acids. Trimming pared 1 base from V and 7 bases from J, leaving 14 bases between. In germline, CDR1 is SGHVS, CDR2 FNYEAQ. In DNA form, the CDR3 reads TGTGCCAGCAGCTTAGAATGGCCGAACAATGAGCAGTACTTC. This translates into CASSLEWPNNEQYF.

Only a few counts were recorded for this clonotype. V and J are TRBV27 and TRBJ2-1; perhaps TRBD2 as D (5 bases). V lost 1 base, J lost 0 bases, and 10 bases lay in between. The CDR3 spans 16 residues. Per germline, CDR1 MNHEY and CDR2 SMNVEV (reference sequence). The CDR3 DNA follows: TGTGCCAGCAGTTTATTCCCGGGGAACTCCTACAATGAGCAGTTCTTC. Translating gives CASSLFPGNSYNEQFF.

This clonotype appeared a few times. V gene TRBV29-1 combines with J gene TRBJ2-1; 8 bases align to TRBD2. CDR1 SQVTM and CDR2 ANQGSEA come from the germline V gene. The CDR3 contains 16 residues. Trimming cost V 4 bases and J 5 bases; bases outside gene matches: 13. CDR3 protein: CSVVRGVAGRDNEQFF. CDR3 nucleotide sequence: TGCAGCGTTGTTCGGGGGGTAGCGGGAAGAGACAATGAGCAGTTCTTC.

This rearrangement joins TRBV7-2 to TRBJ2-2; no reliable D call. V lost 2 bases, J lost 0 bases, and 7 bases lay in between. The CDR3 contains 15 residues. CDR1 is SGHTA and CDR2 is FQGNSA in the germline V gene. The CDR3 sequence: CASSLTQSNTGELFF. The CDR3 nucleotides read TGTGCCAGCAGCTTAACCCAGTCGAACACCGGGGAGCTGTTTTTT.

In its sample, this clonotype was seen once. The genes are TRBV6-2 or TRBV6-3 and TRBJ2-3, with a weak D call TRBD2 (5 bases). The germline V gene encodes CDR1 MNHEY and CDR2 SVGEGT. There are 17 residues in the CDR3. V was shortened by 6 bases and J by 0 bases, with 19 bases between the two germline ends. The CDR3 here is CASSWTLLRPSTDTQYF. The CDR3 DNA reads TGTGCCAGCAGCTGGACTCTACTTCGTCCTAGCACAGATACGCAGTATTTT.

The chain carries TRBV10-3 and TRBJ1-2; 8 bases are a match to TRBD1. The trim removed 6 bases at V and 3 bases at J, leaving 6 bases unmatched. The CDR3 spans 14 residues. The germline V gene encodes CDR1 ENHRY and CDR2 SYGVKD. CDR3 residues: CAIRAGGEDYGYTF. The CDR3 nucleotides read TGTGCCATCAGAGCAGGGGGCGAAGACTATGGCTACACCTTC.

This chain uses TRBV6-6 with TRBJ2-7; 8 nucleotides match TRBD1. CDR1 MNHNY and CDR2 SVGAGI come from the germline V gene (reference sequence). The CDR3 is made up of 15 amino acids. V shed 5 bases and J 1 base; nucleotides not matched to a gene: 7. DNA for the CDR3: TGTGCCAGCAGTCCGGACAGGGCCCAATCCTACGAGCAGTACTTC. Translation gives CASSPDRAQSYEQYF.

As concerns this clonotype: The junction shows a germline mismatch at one end, possibly a read error. The rearrangement uses TRBV5-1 and TRBJ2-7; D possibly matches TRBD1 or TRBD2 (5 bases each). The DNA end favors TRBJ2-5, so the J call may be wrong. The germline V gene has CDR1 SGHRS and CDR2 YFSETQ. The CDR3 is 16 amino acids. This CDR3 reads CACSLDGTAAQETQYF. The DNA for the CDR3 is TGCGCCTGCAGCTTGGATGGGACGGCGGCGCAAGAGACCCAGTACTTC.

In this sample, this clonotype turned up a few times. The V call is TRBV18, the J call TRBJ2-3, with TRBD1 matching 7 bases. Germline CDR1 reads KGHSH; CDR2 reads LQKENI. The CDR3 is made up of 16 amino acids. Trimming took 2 bases from V and 0 from J; bases not matched to a gene: 5. The CDR3 spells CASSPWDSTSTDTQYF. CDR3 DNA: TGTGCCAGCTCACCATGGGACAGCACTAGCACAGATACGCAGTATTTT.

This clonotype was seen a handful of times. This rearrangement joins TRBV20-1 to TRBJ1-6; the D is unclear. Germline CDR1 DFQATT, CDR2 SNEGSKA (reference sequence). Deletions cut 0 bases from V and 0 bases from J, with 15 bases between. The CDR3 spans 18 residues. The CDR3 sequence is CSARDELSASSYNSPLHF. DNA for the CDR3: TGCAGTGCTAGAGATGAGCTCTCGGCTAGCTCCTATAATTCACCCCTCCACTTT.

The CDR3 sequence is CASSTQGDLDTQYF. The DNA for the CDR3 is TGTGCCAGTAGCACACAGGGGGACTTGGATACGCAGTATTTT. The genes are TRBV19 and TRBJ2-3; TRBD1 aligns across 8 bases. The CDR3 is made up of 14 amino acids. CDR1 and CDR2 (germline): LNHDA, SQIVND (reference sequence). The junction had 8 bases not matched to a gene; V was cut back by 6 bases and J by 6 bases. Looking up the rest from reference TRBV19 and TRBJ2-3 gives the full variable domain: DGGITQSPKYLFRKEGQNVTLSCEQNLNHDAMYWYRQDPGQGLRLIYYSQIVNDFQKGDIAEGYSVSREKKESFPLTVTSAQKNPTAFYLCASSTQGDLDTQYFGPGTRLTVL.

The genes are TRBV7-9 and TRBJ2-7, with D possibly being TRBD1 (5 bases). Gene TRBJ2-4 matches the end of the DNA better, so the J call may be wrong. The germline gives CDR1 SEHNR, CDR2 FQNEAQ (reference sequence). This CDR3 has 14 amino acids. CDR3 amino acids: CASSLKRRENIQYF. The DNA for the CDR3 is TGTGCCAGCAGCTTAAAACGCAGGGAAAACATTCAGTACTTC.

This rearrangement joins TRBV5-1 to TRBJ2-7, with D perhaps given as TRBD1 or TRBD2 (5 bases each). V was pared by 4 bases and J by 7 bases, with 18 bases between. The CDR3 has 14 amino acids. CDR1 is SGHRS, CDR2 YFSETQ, per germline. CDR3 sequence: CASSPQVPEGEQYF. The CDR3 DNA is TGCGCCAGCAGCCCACAGGTGCCAGAGGGAGAGCAGTACTTC.

This clonotype showed up many times. This chain links TRBV9 with TRBJ1-2; no firm D call. The CDR3 length is 16 residues. Germline V CDR1 and CDR2: SGDLS, YYNGEE. V lost 0 bases to trimming and J lost 8 bases, with 20 bases between them. This CDR3 reads CASSVVAADRLDGYTF. CDR3 coding DNA: TGTGCCAGCAGCGTAGTAGCGGCAGATCGGCTTGACGGCTACACCTTC.

The rearrangement links TRBV6-5 to TRBJ2-2; D is undetermined. Trimming shortened V by 2 bases and J by 1 base, and 17 bases separated the two germline ends. This CDR3 has 18 amino acids. Germline V lookup: CDR1 MNHEY, CDR2 SVGAGI. CDR3 loop: CASSYGSRDGVNTGELFF. DNA for the CDR3: TGTGCCAGCAGTTACGGGTCCCGCGATGGTGTGAACACCGGGGAGCTGTTTTTT.

This sequence joins TRBV20-1 and TRBJ1-5, with D possibly matching TRBD1 (6 bases). Germline lookup yields CDR1 DFQATT and CDR2 SNEGSKA (reference sequence). The V end lost 0 bases, the J end lost 8 bases, and 17 bases lay between the germline ends. The CDR3 is made up of 15 amino acids. The CDR3 DNA sequence: TGCAGTGCTAGAGATCGGGGCAGGGGATCAGAGCCCCAGCATTTT. Protein: CSARDRGRGSEPQHF.

In this sample, this clonotype turned up once. The chain has TRBV6-6 and TRBJ1-1; perhaps TRBD1 as D (5 bases). The CDR3 extends over 16 amino acids. The V end was cut by 7 bases, the J end by 7 bases, with 25 bases between. Per the germline V gene, CDR1 is MNHNY and CDR2 is SVGAGI (reference sequence). Written as DNA, the CDR3 is TGTGCCAGCAATCCCTTAGGGGAAACAAGGCCGCATGAAGCTTTCTTT. Protein sequence: CASNPLGETRPHEAFF.

The genes are TRBV4-1 and TRBJ2-4; D unclear. This CDR3 spans 16 amino acids. V was trimmed by 0 bases and J by 5 bases, leaving 14 bases between them. CDR1 is MGHRA, CDR2 YSYEKL, per germline. CDR3 sequence reads: CASSQDPGPTENIQYF. CDR3 DNA: TGCGCCAGCAGCCAAGATCCGGGCCCGACGGAAAACATTCAGTACTTC.

V is TRBV2 and J is TRBJ1-2; 7 positions agree with TRBD1. Trimming took 3 bases from V and 4 from J; bases not matched to a gene: 5. Germline V lookup: CDR1 SNHLY, CDR2 FYNNEI. CDR3 length: 14 residues. In nucleotides, the CDR3 is TGTGCCAGCAGTGAGAGGTCAGGGGGCTATGGCTACACCTTC. Protein product: CASSERSGGYGYTF.

V gene TRBV10-3 combines with J gene TRBJ2-1; 9 positions match TRBD1. The CDR3 consists of 17 residues. Germline V gives CDR1 ENHRY, CDR2 SYGVKD. Germline trimming cut 3 bases from V and 5 bases from J; bases unmatched to any gene: 11. The CDR3 nucleotides are TGTGCCATCAGTGACCCCACTGGACAGGGGACGAACAATGAGCAGTTCTTC. This gives the protein CAISDPTGQGTNNEQFF.